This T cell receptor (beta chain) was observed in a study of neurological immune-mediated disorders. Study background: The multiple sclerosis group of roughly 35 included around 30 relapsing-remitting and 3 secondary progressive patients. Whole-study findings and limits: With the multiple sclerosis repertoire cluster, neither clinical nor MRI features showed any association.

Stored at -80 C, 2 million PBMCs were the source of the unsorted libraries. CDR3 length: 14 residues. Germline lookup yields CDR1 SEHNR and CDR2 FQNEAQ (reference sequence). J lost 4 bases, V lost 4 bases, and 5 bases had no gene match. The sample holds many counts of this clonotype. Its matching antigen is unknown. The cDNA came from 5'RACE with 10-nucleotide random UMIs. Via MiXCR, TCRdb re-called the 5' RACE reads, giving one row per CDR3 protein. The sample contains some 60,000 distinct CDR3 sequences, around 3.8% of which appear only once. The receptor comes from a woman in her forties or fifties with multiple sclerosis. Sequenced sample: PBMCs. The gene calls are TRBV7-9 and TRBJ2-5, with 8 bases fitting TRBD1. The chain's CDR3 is CASSWGQVGETQYF. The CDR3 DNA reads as TGTGCCAGCAGCTGGGGACAGGTGGGAGAGACCCAGTACTTC. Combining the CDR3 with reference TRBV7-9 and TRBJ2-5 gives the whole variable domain DTGVSQNPRHKITKRGQNVTFRCDPISEHNRLYWYRQTLGQGPEFLTYFQNEAQLEKSRLLSDRFSAERPKGSFSTLEIQRTEQGDSAMYLCASSWGQVGETQYFGPGTRLLVL.